The present T cell receptor (beta chain) was sequenced within a study of PD-L1 blockade in urothelial cancer. The overall study: Investigators checked blood 3 weeks (second dose) and 6 weeks after treatment start.

What went into each PCR as a spike was synthetic TCR analog templates. Sequencing used immunoSEQ multiplex PCR; TCRdb keeps in-frame clones, though not all of them. The sample has roughly 130,000 clones; approximately 84% are singletons. This CDR3 spans 13 amino acids. CDR1 SNHLY and CDR2 FYNNEI come from the germline V gene. V gave up 4 bases and J gave up 1 base, with 7 bases separating them. For this clone: The same CDR3 can be traced to other DNA sequences in this sample.

Time point described: pretreatment peripheral blood. This rearrangement joins TRBV2 to TRBJ1-1, with D possibly matching TRBD1 (5 bases). Sequencing used PBMCs, obtained around atezolizumab (anti-PD-L1) treatment. This TCR was sampled from a man aged 50 or older with urothelial cancer. The CDR3 nucleotides are TGTGCCAGCAGTGGGAGGGGGAACACTGAAGCTTTCTTT. It encodes CASSGRGNTEAFF.